The 5 T cell receptor beta chains given below trace back to one sample, sequenced in a study of blood T cell repertoires in COVID-19. Assay: immunoSEQ multiplex PCR; the TCRdb copy retains only in-frame clones and omits some. The sample has under 350,000 clones; around nine tenths are singletons. Specimen: peripheral blood. These receptors were taken from a man between 65 and 85 years old with acute or convalescent COVID-19.

The V and J genes are TRBV4-2 and TRBJ2-3, with D tentatively TRBD2 (6 bases). The germline V gene has CDR1 LGHNA and CDR2 YNFKEQ. This CDR3 is 16 amino acids long. The V and J ends lost 2 bases and 1 base respectively, with 13 bases between them. The CDR3 DNA sequence: TGTGCCAGCAGCCAAAATCCTAGCGAACGCACAGATACGCAGTATTTT. This encodes CASSQNPSERTDTQYF.

V is TRBV7-2 and J is TRBJ2-2; D is ambiguous. Germline lookup yields CDR1 SGHTA and CDR2 FQGNSA. V lost 3 bases, J lost 0 bases, and 5 bases lay in between. The CDR3 covers 14 residues. The chain's CDR3 is CASSFVTNTGELFF. The CDR3, as DNA: TGTGCCAGCAGCTTCGTTACGAACACCGGGGAGCTGTTTTTT.

This clone appeared a few times. The chain couples TRBV6-5 to TRBJ2-1, with 8 bases matching TRBD1. CDR3 length equals 15 residues. Germline V gene data show CDR1 as MNHEY and CDR2 as SVGAGI. The ends lost 4 bases at V and 2 bases at J; junction bases unmatched: 4. The CDR3 coding sequence is TGTGCCAGCAGTTTGACAGGGGACACCTACAATGAGCAGTTCTTC. Its protein is CASSLTGDTYNEQFF.

V is TRBV4-3 and J is TRBJ1-6; 7 bases agree with TRBD1. The CDR3 sequence is 16 residues long. Germline V lookup: CDR1 LGHNA, CDR2 YSLEER. Losses at the gene ends were 0 bases for V and 7 bases for J; bases not matched to a gene: 6. CDR3 sequence: CASSQDLTGRNSPLHF. CDR3 DNA sequence: TGCGCCAGCAGCCAAGATCTGACAGGGAGGAATTCACCCCTCCACTTT.

The rearrangement uses TRBV19 and TRBJ1-2, with TRBD1 matching over 7 bases. Germline CDR1 and CDR2: LNHDA and SQIVND (reference sequence). With V trimmed by 6 bases and J by 7 bases, 8 bases remained unmatched. This CDR3 spans 13 amino acids. The CDR3 sequence: CASSPDRMRGYTF. CDR3 coding DNA: TGTGCCAGTAGCCCGGACAGGATGCGTGGCTACACCTTC.